The sequence of this T cell receptor (beta chain) was determined in a study of T cell responses to AZD1222 COVID-19 vaccine. This clone was picked up a small number of times. Its antigen remains unknown. The CDR3 covers 13 residues. Per the germline V gene, CDR1 is SGHDN and CDR2 is FVKESK. V shed 1 base and J shed 8 bases, with 8 bases lying between them. This table comes from immunoSEQ multiplex PCR, and its TCRdb copy is limited to in-frame clones, with some not included. The profile shows tens of thousands of clones, 65% to 85% of them singletons. Findings of the study overall: It should be noted that donors were predominantly white British and more often female, and clonal diversity was possibly underestimated. Regions 160-218 and 743-854 dominated among vaccine-associated CD4 TCRs spanning spike.

The chain has TRBV14 and TRBJ1-4; no clear D gene. This receptor was taken from an adult in good health. Sequencing used peripheral blood, obtained on day 0 of MenACWY control vaccination. CDR3 nucleotide sequence: TGTGCCAGCAGCCAAGGGCCTCAGGAAAAACTGTTTTTT. Translating gives CASSQGPQEKLFF. The variable domain in full, completed from reference TRBV14 and TRBJ1-4, reads EAGVTQFPSHSVIEKGQTVTLRCDPISGHDNLYWYRRVMGKEIKFLLHFVKESKQDESGMPNNRFLAERTGGTYSTLKVQPAELEDSGVYFCASSQGPQEKLFFGSGTQLSVL.